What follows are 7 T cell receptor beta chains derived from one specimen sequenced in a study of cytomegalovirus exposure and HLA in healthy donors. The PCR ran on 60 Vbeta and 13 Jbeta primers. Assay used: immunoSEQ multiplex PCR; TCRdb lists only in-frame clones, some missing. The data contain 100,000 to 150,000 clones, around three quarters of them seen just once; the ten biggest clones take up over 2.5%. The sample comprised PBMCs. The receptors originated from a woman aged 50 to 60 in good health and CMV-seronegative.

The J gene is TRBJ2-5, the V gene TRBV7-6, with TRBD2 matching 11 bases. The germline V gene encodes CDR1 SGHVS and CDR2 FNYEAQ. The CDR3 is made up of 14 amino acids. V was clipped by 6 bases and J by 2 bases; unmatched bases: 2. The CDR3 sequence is CASSIAGGQETQYF. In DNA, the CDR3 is TGTGCCAGCAGTATAGCGGGAGGGCAAGAGACCCAGTACTTC.

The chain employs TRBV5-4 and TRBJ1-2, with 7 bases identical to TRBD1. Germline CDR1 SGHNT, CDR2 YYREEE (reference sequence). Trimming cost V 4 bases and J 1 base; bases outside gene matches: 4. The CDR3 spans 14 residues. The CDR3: CASSLRDSNYGYTF. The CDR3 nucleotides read TGTGCCAGCAGCCTCAGGGACAGTAACTATGGCTACACCTTC.

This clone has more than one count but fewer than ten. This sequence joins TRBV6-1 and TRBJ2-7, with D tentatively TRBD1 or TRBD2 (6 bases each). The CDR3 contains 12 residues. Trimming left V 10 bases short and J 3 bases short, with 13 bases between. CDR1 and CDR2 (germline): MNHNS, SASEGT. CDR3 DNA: TGTGCCAACAGGGAGGCCGGCTACGAGCAGTACTTC. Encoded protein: CANREAGYEQYF.

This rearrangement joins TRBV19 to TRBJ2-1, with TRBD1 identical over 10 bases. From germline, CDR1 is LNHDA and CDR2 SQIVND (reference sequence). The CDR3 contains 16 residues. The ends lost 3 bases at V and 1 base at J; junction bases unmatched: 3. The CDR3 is CASSIGQGVSYNEQFF. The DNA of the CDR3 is TGTGCCAGTAGTATTGGACAGGGGGTTTCCTACAATGAGCAGTTCTTC.

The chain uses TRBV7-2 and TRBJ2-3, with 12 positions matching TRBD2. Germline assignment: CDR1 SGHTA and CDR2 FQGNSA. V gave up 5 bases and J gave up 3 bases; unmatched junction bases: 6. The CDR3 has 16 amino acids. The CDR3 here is CASSDRTSGKTDTQYF. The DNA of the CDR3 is TGTGCCAGCAGCGACCGGACTAGCGGGAAAACAGATACGCAGTATTTT.

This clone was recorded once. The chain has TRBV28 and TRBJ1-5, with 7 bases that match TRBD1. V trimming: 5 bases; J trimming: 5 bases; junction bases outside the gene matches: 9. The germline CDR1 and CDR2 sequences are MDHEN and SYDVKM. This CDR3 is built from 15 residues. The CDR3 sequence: CASSPWTGGDQPQHF. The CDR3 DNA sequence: TGTGCCAGCAGTCCTTGGACAGGAGGAGATCAGCCCCAGCATTTT.

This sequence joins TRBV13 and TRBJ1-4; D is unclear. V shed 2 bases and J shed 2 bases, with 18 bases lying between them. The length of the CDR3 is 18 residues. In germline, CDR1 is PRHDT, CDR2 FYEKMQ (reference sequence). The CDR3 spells CASSLTEDGVGTNEKLFF. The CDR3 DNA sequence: TGTGCCAGCAGCTTAACCGAGGACGGGGTTGGTACTAATGAAAAACTGTTTTTT.